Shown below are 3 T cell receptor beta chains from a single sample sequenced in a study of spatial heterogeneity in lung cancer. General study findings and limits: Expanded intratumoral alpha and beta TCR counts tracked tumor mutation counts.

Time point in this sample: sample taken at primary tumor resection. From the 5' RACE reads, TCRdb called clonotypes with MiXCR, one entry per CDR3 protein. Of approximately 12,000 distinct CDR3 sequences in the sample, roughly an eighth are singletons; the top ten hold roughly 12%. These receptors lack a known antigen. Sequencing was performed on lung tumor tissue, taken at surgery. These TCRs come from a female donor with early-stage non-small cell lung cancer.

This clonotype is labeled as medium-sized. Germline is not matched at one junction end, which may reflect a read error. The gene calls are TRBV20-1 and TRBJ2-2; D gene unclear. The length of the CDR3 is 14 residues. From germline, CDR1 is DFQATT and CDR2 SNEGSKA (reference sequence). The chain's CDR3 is CSARGSRQTGELFF. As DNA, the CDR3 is TGCAGTGCCAGAGGCAGTCGCCAGACCGGGGAGCTGTTTTTT.

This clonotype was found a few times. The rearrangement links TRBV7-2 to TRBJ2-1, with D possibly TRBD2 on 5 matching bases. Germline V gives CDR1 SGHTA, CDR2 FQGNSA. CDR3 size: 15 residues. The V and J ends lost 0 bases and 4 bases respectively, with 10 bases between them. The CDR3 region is CASSLAVGGYNEQFF. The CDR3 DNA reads TGTGCCAGCAGCTTAGCAGTGGGCGGGTACAATGAGCAGTTCTTC.

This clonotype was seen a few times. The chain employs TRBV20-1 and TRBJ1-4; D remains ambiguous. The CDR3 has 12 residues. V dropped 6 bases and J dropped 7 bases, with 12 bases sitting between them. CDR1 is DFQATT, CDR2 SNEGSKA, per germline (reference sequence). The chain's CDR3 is CSAQTVSEKLFF. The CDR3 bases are TGCAGTGCCCAAACTGTCTCTGAAAAACTGTTTTTT.